This TCR beta chain was retrieved from a study of T cell responses to AZD1222 COVID-19 vaccine. Across the study: Analysis merged second doses at about 4 or about 12 weeks.

The study's findings and limits: Spike-spanning, vaccine-associated CD4 TCRs were dominant at 160-218 and 743-854. Donors were chiefly white British, with a greater number of females, and clonal diversity was perhaps underestimated. All repertoire sampling was performed exclusively after the peak T cell response.

Comments on this clone: Its cognate antigen is unknown.

TCRdb keeps only in-frame clones here, not all; method: immunoSEQ multiplex PCR. Of 70,000 or so clones listed, more than 75% are singletons. The CDR3 has 15 amino acids. Germline CDR1 SEHNR, CDR2 FQNEAQ (reference sequence). V was pared by 5 bases and J by 0 bases, with 4 bases of the junction left unmatched. This sequence joins TRBV7-9 and TRBJ2-3, with 8 bases identical to TRBD2. The receptor comes from an adult in good health. This material consisted of peripheral blood, taken on day 0 of AZD1222 vaccination. The CDR3 loop reads CASSNSGESTDTQYF. CDR3 sequence (DNA): TGTGCCAGCAGCAATAGCGGGGAAAGCACAGATACGCAGTATTTT.